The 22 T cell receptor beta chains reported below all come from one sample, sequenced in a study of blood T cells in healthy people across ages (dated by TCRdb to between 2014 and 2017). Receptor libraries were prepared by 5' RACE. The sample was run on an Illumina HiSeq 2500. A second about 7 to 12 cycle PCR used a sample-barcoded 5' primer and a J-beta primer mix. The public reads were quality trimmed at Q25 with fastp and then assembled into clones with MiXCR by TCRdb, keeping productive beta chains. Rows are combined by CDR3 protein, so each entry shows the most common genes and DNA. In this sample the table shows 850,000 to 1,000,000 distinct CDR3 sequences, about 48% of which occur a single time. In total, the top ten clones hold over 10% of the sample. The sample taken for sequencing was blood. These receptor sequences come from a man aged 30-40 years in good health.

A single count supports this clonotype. Here the CDR3 DNA reads TGTGCCAGCTGGGGACTAGCGGGGGCGGGCAATGAGCAGTTCTTC. This translates into CASWGLAGAGNEQFF. J is TRBJ2-1 and V is TRBV6-1; 14 bases agree with TRBD2. J gave up 6 bases and V 8 bases, and 6 bases lay outside the gene matches. There are 15 residues in the CDR3. CDR1 MNHNS and CDR2 SASEGT come from the germline V gene.

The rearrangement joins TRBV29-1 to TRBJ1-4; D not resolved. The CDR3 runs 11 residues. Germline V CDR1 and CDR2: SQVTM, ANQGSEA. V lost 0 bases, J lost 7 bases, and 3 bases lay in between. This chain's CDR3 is CSVEEGEKLFF. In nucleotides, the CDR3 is TGCAGCGTTGAAGAGGGTGAAAAACTGTTTTTT. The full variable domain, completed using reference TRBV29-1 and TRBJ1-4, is SAVISQKPSRDICQRGTSLTIQCQVDSQVTMMFWYRQQPGQSLTLIATANQGSEATYESGFVIDKFPISRPNLTFSTLTVSNMSPEDSSIYLCSVEEGEKLFFGSGTQLSVL.

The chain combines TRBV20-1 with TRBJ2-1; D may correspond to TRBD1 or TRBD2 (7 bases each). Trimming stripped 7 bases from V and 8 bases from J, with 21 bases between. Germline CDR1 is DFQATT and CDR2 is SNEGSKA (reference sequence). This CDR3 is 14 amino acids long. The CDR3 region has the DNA TGCAGTGTACCGACTAGCAGGGGGGCGGATGAGCAGTTCTTC. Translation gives CSVPTSRGADEQFF.

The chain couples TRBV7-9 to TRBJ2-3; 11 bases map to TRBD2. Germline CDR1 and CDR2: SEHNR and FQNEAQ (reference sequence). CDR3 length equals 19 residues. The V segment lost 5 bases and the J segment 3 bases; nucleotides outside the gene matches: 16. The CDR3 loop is CASSPLTSGVPMGTDTQYF. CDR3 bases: TGTGCCAGCAGCCCCTTGACTAGCGGGGTCCCTATGGGGACAGATACGCAGTATTTT.

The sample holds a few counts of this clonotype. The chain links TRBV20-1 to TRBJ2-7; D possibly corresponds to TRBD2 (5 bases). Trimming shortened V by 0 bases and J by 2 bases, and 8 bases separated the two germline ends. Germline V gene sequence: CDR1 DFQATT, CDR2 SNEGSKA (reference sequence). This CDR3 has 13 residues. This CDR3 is CSARESGAYEQYF. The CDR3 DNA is TGCAGTGCTAGAGAGAGCGGAGCCTACGAGCAGTACTTC.

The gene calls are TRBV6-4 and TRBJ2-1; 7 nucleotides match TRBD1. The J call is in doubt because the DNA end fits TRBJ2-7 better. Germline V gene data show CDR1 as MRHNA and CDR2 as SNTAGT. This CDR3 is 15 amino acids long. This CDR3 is CASSDEGAPYNEQYF. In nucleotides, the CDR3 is TGTGCCAGCAGTGACGAGGGGGCCCCCTACAATGAGCAGTACTTC.

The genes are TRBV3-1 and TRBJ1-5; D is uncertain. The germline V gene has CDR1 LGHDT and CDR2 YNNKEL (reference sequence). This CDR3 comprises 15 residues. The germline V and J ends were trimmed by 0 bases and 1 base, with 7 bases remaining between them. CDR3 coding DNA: TGTGCCAGCAGCCAAGAGGTGGGGAGCAATCAGCCCCAGCATTTT. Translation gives CASSQEVGSNQPQHF. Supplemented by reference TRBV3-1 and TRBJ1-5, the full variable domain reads DTAVSQTPKYLVTQMGNDKSIKCEQNLGHDTMYWYKQDSKKFLKIMFSYNNKELIINETVPNRFSPKSPDKAHLNLHINSLELGDSAVYFCASSQEVGSNQPQHFGDGTRLSIL.

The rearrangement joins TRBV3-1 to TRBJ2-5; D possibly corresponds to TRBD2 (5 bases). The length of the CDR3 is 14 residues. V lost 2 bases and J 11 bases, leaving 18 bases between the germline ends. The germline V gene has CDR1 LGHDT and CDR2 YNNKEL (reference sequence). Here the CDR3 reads CASSQLVPGWEQYF. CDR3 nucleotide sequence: TGTGCCAGCAGCCAACTGGTACCGGGATGGGAGCAGTACTTC.

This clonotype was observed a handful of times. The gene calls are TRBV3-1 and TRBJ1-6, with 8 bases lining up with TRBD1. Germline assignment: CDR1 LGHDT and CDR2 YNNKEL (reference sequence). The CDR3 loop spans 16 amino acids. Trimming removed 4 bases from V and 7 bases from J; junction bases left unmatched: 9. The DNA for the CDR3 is TGTGCCAGCAGCCTATTCGGACAGGGTTGGAATTCACCCCTCCACTTT. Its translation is CASSLFGQGWNSPLHF. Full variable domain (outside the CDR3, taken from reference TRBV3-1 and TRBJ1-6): DTAVSQTPKYLVTQMGNDKSIKCEQNLGHDTMYWYKQDSKKFLKIMFSYNNKELIINETVPNRFSPKSPDKAHLNLHINSLELGDSAVYFCASSLFGQGWNSPLHFGNGTRLTVT.

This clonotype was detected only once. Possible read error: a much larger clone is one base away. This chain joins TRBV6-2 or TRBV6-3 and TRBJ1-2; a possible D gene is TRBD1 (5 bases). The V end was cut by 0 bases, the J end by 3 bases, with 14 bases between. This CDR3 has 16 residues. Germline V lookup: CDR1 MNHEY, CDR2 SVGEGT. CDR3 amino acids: CASSYSIAGTDYGYTF. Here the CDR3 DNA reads TGTGCCAGCAGTTACTCGATCGCAGGGACGGACTATGGCTACACCTTC.

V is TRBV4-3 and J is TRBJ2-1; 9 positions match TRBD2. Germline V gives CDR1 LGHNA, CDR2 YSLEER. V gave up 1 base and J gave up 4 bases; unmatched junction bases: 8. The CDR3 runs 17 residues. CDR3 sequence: CASSQVLSRGGYNEQFF. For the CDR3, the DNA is TGCGCCAGCAGCCAAGTTCTCTCGCGGGGGGGTTACAATGAGCAGTTCTTC.

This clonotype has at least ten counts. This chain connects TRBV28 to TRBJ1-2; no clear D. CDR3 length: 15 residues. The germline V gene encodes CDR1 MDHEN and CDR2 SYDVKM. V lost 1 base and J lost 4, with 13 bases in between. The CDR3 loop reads CASSLSPEGSYGYTF. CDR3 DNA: TGTGCCAGCAGTTTATCTCCAGAAGGTTCCTATGGCTACACCTTC.

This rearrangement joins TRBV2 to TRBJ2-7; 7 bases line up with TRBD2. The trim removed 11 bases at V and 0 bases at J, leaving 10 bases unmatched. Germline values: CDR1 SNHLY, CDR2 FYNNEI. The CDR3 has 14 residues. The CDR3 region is CACNEGGSSYEQYF. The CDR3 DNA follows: TGTGCCTGCAACGAGGGAGGGAGCTCCTACGAGCAGTACTTC.

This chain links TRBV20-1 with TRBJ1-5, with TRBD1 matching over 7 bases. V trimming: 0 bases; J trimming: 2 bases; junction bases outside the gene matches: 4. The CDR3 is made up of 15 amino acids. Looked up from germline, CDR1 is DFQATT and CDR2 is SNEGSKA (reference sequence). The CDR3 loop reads CSARDPGTGNQPQHF. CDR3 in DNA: TGCAGTGCTAGAGACCCCGGGACAGGCAATCAGCCCCAGCATTTT.

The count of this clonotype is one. CDR3 nucleotide sequence: TGCGCCAGCAGCTTGGACCCAGGGGAATTGAGAGGCTATGGCTACACCTTC. Translation gives CASSLDPGELRGYGYTF. This chain links TRBV5-1 with TRBJ1-2; TRBD1 is a possible D gene (6 bases). V lost 0 bases and J lost 4, with 19 bases in between. Germline V lookup: CDR1 SGHRS, CDR2 YFSETQ. This CDR3 comprises 17 residues.

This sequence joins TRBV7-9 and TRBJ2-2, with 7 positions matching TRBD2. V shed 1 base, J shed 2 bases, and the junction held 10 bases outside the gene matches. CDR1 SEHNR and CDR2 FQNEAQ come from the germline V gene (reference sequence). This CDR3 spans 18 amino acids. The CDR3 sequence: CASSLGASGVFNTGELFF. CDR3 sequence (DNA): TGTGCCAGCAGCTTAGGGGCTAGCGGCGTTTTTAACACCGGGGAGCTGTTTTTT.

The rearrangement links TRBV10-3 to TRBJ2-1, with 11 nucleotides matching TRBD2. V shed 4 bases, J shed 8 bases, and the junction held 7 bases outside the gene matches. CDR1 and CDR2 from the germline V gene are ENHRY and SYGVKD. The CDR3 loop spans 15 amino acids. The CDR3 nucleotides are TGTGCCATCAGTGGCAAGACTAGCGGGAATTATGAGCAGTTCTTC. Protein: CAISGKTSGNYEQFF.

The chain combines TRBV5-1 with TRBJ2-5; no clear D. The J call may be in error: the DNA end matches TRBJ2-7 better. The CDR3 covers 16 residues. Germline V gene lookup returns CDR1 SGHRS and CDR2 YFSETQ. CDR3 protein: CASSLEVAGPTYEQYF. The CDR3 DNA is TGCGCCAGCAGCTTGGAGGTCGCAGGACCCACCTACGAGCAGTACTTC.

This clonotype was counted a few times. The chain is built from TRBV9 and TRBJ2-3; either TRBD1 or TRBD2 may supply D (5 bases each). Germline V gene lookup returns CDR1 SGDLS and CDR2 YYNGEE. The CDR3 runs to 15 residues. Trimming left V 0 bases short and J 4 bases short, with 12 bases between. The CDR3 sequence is CASSVGAGTSDTQYF. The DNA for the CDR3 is TGTGCCAGCAGCGTAGGGGCCGGGACCTCAGATACGCAGTATTTT.

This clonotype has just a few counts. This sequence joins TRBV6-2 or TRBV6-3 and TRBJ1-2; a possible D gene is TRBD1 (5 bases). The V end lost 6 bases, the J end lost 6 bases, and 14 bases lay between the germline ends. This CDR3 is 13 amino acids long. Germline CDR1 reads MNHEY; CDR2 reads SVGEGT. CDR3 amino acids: CASRGPGLHGYTF. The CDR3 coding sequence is TGTGCCAGCAGGGGTCCGGGACTCCATGGCTACACCTTC.

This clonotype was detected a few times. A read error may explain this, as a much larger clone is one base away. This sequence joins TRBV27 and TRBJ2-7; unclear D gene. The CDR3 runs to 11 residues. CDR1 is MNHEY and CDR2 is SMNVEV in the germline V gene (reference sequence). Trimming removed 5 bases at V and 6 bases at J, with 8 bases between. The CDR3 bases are TGTGCCAGCAGTCTCGTAACCGAGCAGTACTTC. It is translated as CASSLVTEQYF.

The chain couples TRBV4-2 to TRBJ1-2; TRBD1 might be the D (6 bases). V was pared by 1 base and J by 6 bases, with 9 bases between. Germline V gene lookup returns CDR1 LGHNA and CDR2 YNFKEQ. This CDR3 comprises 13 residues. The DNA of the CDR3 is TGTGCCAGCAGCCAAGCCCGGACAGATGGCTACACCTTC. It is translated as CASSQARTDGYTF.